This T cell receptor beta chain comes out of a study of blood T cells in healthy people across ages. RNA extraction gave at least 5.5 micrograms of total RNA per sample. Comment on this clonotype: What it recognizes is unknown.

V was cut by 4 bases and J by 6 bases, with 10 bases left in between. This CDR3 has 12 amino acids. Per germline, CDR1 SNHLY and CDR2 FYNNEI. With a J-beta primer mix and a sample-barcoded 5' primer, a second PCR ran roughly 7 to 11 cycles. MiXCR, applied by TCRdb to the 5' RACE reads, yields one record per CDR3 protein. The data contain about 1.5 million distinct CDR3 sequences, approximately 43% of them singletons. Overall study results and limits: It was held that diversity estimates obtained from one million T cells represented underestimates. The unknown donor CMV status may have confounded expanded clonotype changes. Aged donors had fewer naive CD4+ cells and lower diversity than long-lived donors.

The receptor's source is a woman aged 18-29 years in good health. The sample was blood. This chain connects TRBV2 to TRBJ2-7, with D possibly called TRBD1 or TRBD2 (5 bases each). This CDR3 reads CASSGEGTEQYF. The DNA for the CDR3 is TGTGCCAGCAGTGGAGAGGGGACCGAGCAGTACTTC. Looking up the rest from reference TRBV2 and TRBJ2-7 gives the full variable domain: EPEVTQTPSHQVTQMGQEVILRCVPISNHLYFYWYRQILGQKVEFLVSFYNNEISEKSEIFDDQFSVERPDGSNFTLKIRSTKLEDSAMYFCASSGEGTEQYFGPGTRLTVT.